The 9 T cell receptor beta chains reported below all come from one sample, sequenced in a study of T-cell memory formation after mild COVID-19. TCRdb processed the 5' RACE reads anew with MiXCR; each CDR3 protein has one entry. The repertoire consists of 250,000 to 350,000 distinct CDR3 sequences, with around 15% occurring once and the leading ten covering approximately 25%. Material for sequencing was PBMCs or a T cell subset sorted from them (not recorded which). The receptors stem from a man younger than 35 who had mild COVID-19 (a few samples of this study predate the infection). Cell type and time point are not known.

The chain recombines TRBV5-1 with TRBJ1-1; the match to TRBD1 covers 8 bases. V dropped 8 bases and J dropped 0; count of bases not matched to a gene: 6. The CDR3 spans 14 residues. Germline CDR1 reads SGHRS; CDR2 reads YFSETQ. In DNA form, the CDR3 reads TGCGCCAGTGCAGGGGGCCCCATGAACACTGAAGCTTTCTTT. This sequence encodes CASAGGPMNTEAFF.

This clonotype has just a few counts. The chain uses TRBV10-3 and TRBJ1-1; D perhaps matches TRBD1 (5 bases). Per the germline V gene, CDR1 is ENHRY and CDR2 is SYGVKD. This CDR3 is 13 amino acids long. Trimming left V 5 bases short and J 5 bases short, with 12 bases between. CDR3 nucleotides: TGTGCCATCAGTCCCGGGGCCTCGACTGAAGCTTTCTTT. Protein: CAISPGASTEAFF.

J is TRBJ2-3 and V is TRBV28; D perhaps matches TRBD2 (5 bases). Germline CDR1 and CDR2: MDHEN and SYDVKM. Trimming stripped 8 bases from V and 2 bases from J, with 17 bases between. This CDR3 is 15 amino acids long. The CDR3, as DNA: TGTGCCAGCCCTCCGGGGAGACCTTACACAGATACGCAGTATTTT. Residues: CASPPGRPYTDTQYF.

There are many counts of this clonotype. The chain has TRBV6-2 or TRBV6-3 and TRBJ1-2; D unclear. Trimming took off 8 bases at V and 0 bases at J, with 10 bases between the two ends. The CDR3 covers 13 residues. The V gene's germline CDR1 is MNHEY and CDR2 SVGEGT. The CDR3 spells CASWTLANYGYTF. The CDR3 DNA reads TGTGCCAGCTGGACGCTAGCTAACTATGGCTACACCTTC.

This rearrangement joins TRBV20-1 to TRBJ2-5, with D maybe TRBD2 (6 bases). This CDR3 contains 15 residues. CDR1 and CDR2 (germline): DFQATT, SNEGSKA (reference sequence). With 0 bases removed from V and 3 bases from J, the gap between germline ends came to 14 bases. This CDR3 reads CSARDGGGAEETQYF. The CDR3 DNA follows: TGCAGTGCTAGAGACGGAGGAGGGGCGGAAGAGACCCAGTACTTC.

The table lists this clonotype with many counts. The chain recombines TRBV6-5 with TRBJ2-7; the match to TRBD1 covers 10 bases. With 5 bases clipped from V and 1 base from J, the junction kept 8 bases outside the gene matches. Germline-derived CDR1 and CDR2 are MNHEY and SVGAGI. The CDR3 length is 16 residues. The CDR3 DNA is TGTGCCAGCAGTCCCTTCGGGACAGGGGTGTCCTACGAGCAGTACTTC. This codes for CASSPFGTGVSYEQYF.

This clonotype has more than one count but fewer than ten. The V and J genes are TRBV20-1 and TRBJ1-5, with D uncertain. V gave up 3 bases and J gave up 0 bases, with 12 bases separating them. CDR1 and CDR2 (germline): DFQATT, SNEGSKA (reference sequence). The CDR3 is 15 amino acids. CDR3 coding DNA: TGCAGTGCTAGCCTAGGTCGGGTTAGCAATCAGCCCCAGCATTTT. It encodes CSASLGRVSNQPQHF.

This clonotype was picked up one time. The V and J genes are TRBV6-5 and TRBJ1-1; 9 positions match TRBD1. With V trimmed by 0 bases and J by 6 bases, 5 bases remained unmatched. There are 15 residues in the CDR3. Germline V gene sequence: CDR1 MNHEY, CDR2 SVGAGI. This CDR3 reads CASSYSDRGGSEAFF. CDR3 coding DNA: TGTGCCAGCAGTTACTCTGACAGGGGGGGCTCTGAAGCTTTCTTT.

This clonotype has just a few counts. V usage is TRBV6-5 and J usage is TRBJ2-2; 8 bases agree with TRBD1. The CDR3 contains 16 residues. V dropped 6 bases and J dropped 6; count of bases not matched to a gene: 12. Germline CDR1 is MNHEY and CDR2 is SVGAGI. In nucleotides, the CDR3 is TGTGCCAGCAGGCCCTCCGGACAGGGATTGGCCGGGGAGCTGTTTTTT. Translation: CASRPSGQGLAGELFF.